This T cell receptor (beta chain) was obtained from a study of cytomegalovirus exposure and HLA in healthy donors. The method was immunoSEQ multiplex PCR; TCRdb's version includes in-frame clones alone and lacks a portion of them. The data hold about 240,000 clones, with approximately 87% observed a single time. The donors were in the 120-subject validation cohort; that cohort was separate from the roughly 680-subject first cohort. Unmatched junction bases numbered 1, after V lost 1 base and J lost 4 bases. CDR1 is SGHAT and CDR2 is FQNNGV in the germline V gene. This CDR3 is built from 14 residues. Study-level findings and limits: Cytomegalovirus-associated status was assigned to more than 150 TCR beta chains.

Turning to this clone: The antigen is undetermined.

Specimen: PBMCs. This chain joins TRBV11-2 and TRBJ2-7; 10 bases align to TRBD2. The TCR originated in a man between 18 and 35 years old in good health and CMV-seronegative. The DNA for the CDR3 is TGTGCCAGCAGCTTAGGGACTAGCGGTTACGAGCAGTACTTC. As protein: CASSLGTSGYEQYF.